This note documents a single T cell receptor (beta chain) sequence. As yet, its antigen is unknown. Expressed TCRB transcripts were sequenced after all isolated RNA was converted to cDNA. The repertoire was sequenced with immunoSEQ multiplex PCR; TCRdb's copy has only in-frame clones and lacks some. The table records hundreds of thousands of clones, about 14% of them present only once. The data are from a study of beta chain features in type 1 diabetes. Study-wide context: Patients and healthy donors were similar in age, gender and cell yields. Overall study results and limits: Among type 1 diabetes patients, VDJ junctions had fewer insertions and more deletions.

V gave up 5 bases and J gave up 6 bases, with 10 bases separating them. Germline loops: CDR1 MNHEY, CDR2 SVGAGI. The CDR3 is 12 residues long. Sort purity for all populations was recorded as exceeding 98%. This TCR came from a man aged 25-45 years in good health. Sequenced input: naive CD4+ T cells from blood. The chain combines TRBV6-5 with TRBJ2-5, with D maybe TRBD2 (5 bases). The CDR3 DNA sequence: TGTGCCAGCAGTGGGGAGAAGAAGACCCAGTACTTC. As protein: CASSGEKKTQYF.